Following are 21 T cell receptor beta chains from one sample sequenced in a study of T cell changes during pregnancy in multiple sclerosis. The method was immunoSEQ multiplex PCR; TCRdb's version includes in-frame clones alone and lacks a portion of them. Altogether some 46,000 clones are present, around 93% being singletons, with the ten largest covering around 2.1%. The input for sequencing was peripheral blood, taken in the third trimester of pregnancy. These receptors originate from a female donor with multiple sclerosis, enrolled in a pregnancy study.

This chain joins TRBV4-1 and TRBJ1-3; TRBD1 might be the D (6 bases). This CDR3 comprises 16 residues. Germline V lookup: CDR1 MGHRA, CDR2 YSYEKL. Trimming shortened V by 6 bases and J by 0 bases, and 15 bases separated the two germline ends. CDR3 DNA: TGCGCCAGCAGACATGAGGGGGAGAGCTCTGGAAACACCATATATTTT. It translates to CASRHEGESSGNTIYF.

There are a few counts of this clone. This rearrangement joins TRBV11-2 to TRBJ2-1; 7 bases are shared with TRBD2. V trimming: 1 base; J trimming: 4 bases; junction bases outside the gene matches: 1. Germline V gives CDR1 SGHAT, CDR2 FQNNGV. The length of the CDR3 is 14 residues. CDR3 in amino acids: CASSLASGYNEQFF. CDR3 nucleotides: TGTGCCAGCAGCTTAGCTAGCGGATACAATGAGCAGTTCTTC.

J is TRBJ2-2 and V is TRBV21-1; the DNA was not compared with TRBD1, the D call given in the table. TRBV21-1 is shown as a pseudogene. The CDR3 consists of 16 residues. The DNA of the CDR3 is TGTGCCAGCAGCAAAGTCCGGGACAGTACTACCGGGGAGCTGTTTTTT. Translation gives CASSKVRDSTTGELFF.

This clone has just one count. The chain combines TRBV27 with TRBJ2-1, with D possibly matching TRBD2 (6 bases). The V gene's germline CDR1 is MNHEY and CDR2 SMNVEV (reference sequence). Trimming left V 4 bases short and J 1 base short, with 8 bases between. This CDR3 comprises 14 residues. The CDR3, as DNA: TGTGCCAGCAGTTCGGCGGGATCCTACAATGAGCAGTTCTTC. Protein product: CASSSAGSYNEQFF.

This sequence joins TRBV7-2 and TRBJ1-1; D uncertain. Germline CDR1 is SGHTA and CDR2 is FQGNSA. Deletions cut 6 bases from V and 3 bases from J, with 14 bases between. This CDR3 is built from 14 residues. CDR3 coding DNA: TGTGCCAGCAGTAGTGGTGCGGGATACACTGAAGCTTTCTTT. It encodes CASSSGAGYTEAFF.

The chain joins TRBV5-6 to TRBJ2-1; TRBD2 aligns across 12 bases. J was trimmed by 6 bases and V by 1 base; bases with no gene match: 2. The CDR3 runs 15 residues. CDR1 and CDR2 from the germline V gene are SGHDT and YYEEEE. The DNA for the CDR3 is TGTGCCAGCAGCTTGAGGACTAGCGGGATCAATGAGCAGTTCTTC. Translated: CASSLRTSGINEQFF.

The V call is TRBV19, the J call TRBJ1-1, with D perhaps matching TRBD1 (5 bases). Per germline, CDR1 LNHDA and CDR2 SQIVND (reference sequence). The CDR3 sequence is 14 residues long. Trimming took 7 bases from V and 1 from J, leaving 13 bases between them. CDR3 in amino acids: CASTPLRENTEAFF. The CDR3 DNA reads as TGTGCCAGTACCCCTCTCAGGGAGAACACTGAAGCTTTCTTT.

The CDR3 DNA reads TGTGCCACCAGAGACCCTAGCGGAACCGCCTACGAGCAGTACTTC. As protein: CATRDPSGTAYEQYF. This sequence joins TRBV19 and TRBJ2-7, with TRBD2 matching over 7 bases. There are 15 residues in the CDR3. Germline V CDR1 and CDR2: LNHDA, SQIVND (reference sequence). Unmatched junction bases numbered 14, after V lost 10 bases and J lost 2 bases.

This chain links TRBV19 with TRBJ2-1; TRBD2 is a possible D gene (5 bases). Trimming cost V 6 bases and J 9 bases, with 6 bases left between them. This CDR3 comprises 10 residues. Germline-derived CDR1 and CDR2 are LNHDA and SQIVND (reference sequence). As DNA, the CDR3 is TGTGCCAGTAGGGACTCTGAGCAGTTCTTC. Protein product: CASRDSEQFF.

This sequence joins TRBV19 and TRBJ1-2; 7 bases align to TRBD1. J lost 7 bases, V lost 5 bases, and 16 bases had no gene match. CDR1 is LNHDA and CDR2 is SQIVND in the germline V gene (reference sequence). The CDR3 runs to 16 residues. CDR3 in amino acids: CASSPHRQGRNRGYTF. In DNA form, the CDR3 reads TGTGCCAGTAGTCCACATCGACAGGGTAGGAACCGTGGCTACACCTTC.

The rearrangement uses TRBV7-9 and TRBJ2-1; tentatively, D is TRBD2 (6 bases). Between the trimmed V and J ends, which lost 6 bases and 1 base, there was a span of 10 bases. CDR3 length equals 14 residues. Germline V CDR1 and CDR2: SEHNR, FQNEAQ (reference sequence). This chain's CDR3 is CASRAGNSYNEQFF. In DNA form, the CDR3 reads TGTGCCAGCAGGGCGGGAAATTCCTACAATGAGCAGTTCTTC.

The chain couples TRBV6-6 to TRBJ2-5, with D hard to call. This CDR3 is 12 amino acids long. The V and J ends lost 0 bases and 5 bases respectively, with 4 bases between them. Germline V CDR1 and CDR2: MNHNY, SVGAGI (reference sequence). CDR3 coding DNA: TGTGCCAGCAGTTACTCCAGGGAGACCCAGTACTTC. Protein: CASSYSRETQYF.

The V call is TRBV9, the J call TRBJ2-1; unclear D gene. V shed 1 base and J shed 7 bases, with 15 bases lying between them. The CDR3 covers 15 residues. Germline V gives CDR1 SGDLS, CDR2 YYNGEE. This chain's CDR3 is CASSVTKQITNEQFF. DNA for the CDR3: TGTGCCAGCAGCGTAACGAAACAAATTACAAATGAGCAGTTCTTC. The variable domain in full, with the rest retrieved from reference TRBV9 and TRBJ2-1, is DSGVTQTPKHLITATGQRVTLRCSPRSGDLSVYWYQQSLDQGLQFLIQYYNGEERAKGNILERFSAQQFPDLHSELNLSSLELGDSALYFCASSVTKQITNEQFFGPGTRLTVL.

The chain carries TRBV7-2 and TRBJ2-1, with 15 bases matching TRBD2. V trimming: 4 bases; J trimming: 8 bases; junction bases outside the gene matches: 3. Germline values: CDR1 SGHTA, CDR2 FQGNSA. The CDR3 loop spans 15 amino acids. The CDR3 region is CASSSGLAGGYEQFF. The CDR3 region has the DNA TGTGCCAGCAGCTCCGGACTAGCGGGAGGGTATGAGCAGTTCTTC.

In its sample, this clone was seen once. The V call is TRBV7-2, the J call TRBJ2-1; D not certain. The CDR3 runs to 14 residues. Trimming took 1 base from V and 0 from J, leaving 4 bases between them. Germline CDR1 reads SGHTA; CDR2 reads FQGNSA. The CDR3 nucleotides are TGTGCCAGCAGCTTAGACAACTCCTACAATGAGCAGTTCTTC. The encoded protein is CASSLDNSYNEQFF.

The CDR3 sequence: CATRPGQNYGYTF. CDR3 in DNA: TGTGCCACGCGGCCGGGACAGAACTATGGCTACACCTTC. V and J are TRBV6-5 and TRBJ1-2; 7 bases are shared with TRBD1. Germline CDR1 and CDR2: MNHEY and SVGAGI. V lost 10 bases to trimming and J lost 2 bases; unmatched junction nucleotides: 7. The CDR3 spans 13 residues.

The rearrangement joins TRBV9 to TRBJ2-1, with 8 bases lining up with TRBD1. The CDR3 sequence is 16 residues long. The V gene's germline CDR1 is SGDLS and CDR2 YYNGEE. With 0 bases clipped from V and 5 bases from J, the junction kept 7 bases outside the gene matches. The CDR3 DNA follows: TGTGCCAGCAGCGTAGAAGGGACAGGATCTCACAATGAGCAGTTCTTC. Translating it yields CASSVEGTGSHNEQFF.

This clone was detected only once. This chain connects TRBV18 to TRBJ2-3, with TRBD2 matching 13 bases. The CDR3 totals 17 residues. Germline V gives CDR1 KGHSH, CDR2 LQKENI. Losses at the gene ends were 3 bases for V and 6 bases for J; bases not matched to a gene: 9. The CDR3 nucleotides read TGTGCCAGCTCACCGCGACCGGGACTAGCGGGACAGGATACGCAGTATTTT. The encoded protein is CASSPRPGLAGQDTQYF.

The chain combines TRBV27 with TRBJ2-1; 7 bases fit TRBD2. The CDR3 consists of 15 residues. Germline CDR1 and CDR2: MNHEY and SMNVEV (reference sequence). J gave up 4 bases and V 6 bases, and 9 bases lay outside the gene matches. In nucleotides, the CDR3 is TGTGCCAGCAGCCCGACGGGACTACCATACAATGAGCAGTTCTTC. It specifies CASSPTGLPYNEQFF.

The chain employs TRBV6-6 and TRBJ1-4, with 8 bases matching TRBD1. J lost 8 bases, V lost 5 bases, and 10 bases had no gene match. CDR1 is MNHNY, CDR2 SVGAGI, per germline (reference sequence). The length of the CDR3 is 15 residues. CDR3 region: CASSTDRDGYEKLFF. CDR3 coding DNA: TGTGCCAGCAGTACGGACAGGGACGGATACGAAAAACTGTTTTTT.

The chain employs TRBV7-2 and TRBJ2-7; 15 bases agree with TRBD2. CDR3 length: 18 residues. V trimming: 5 bases; J trimming: 2 bases; junction bases outside the gene matches: 10. In germline, CDR1 is SGHTA, CDR2 FQGNSA. CDR3 DNA: TGTGCCAGCAGCCCTACCGGGACTAGCGGGAGGAGACCCTACGAGCAGTACTTC. This encodes CASSPTGTSGRRPYEQYF.